Each of the 27 T cell receptor beta chains below was sequenced from the same sample in a study of blood T cell repertoires in COVID-19. Profiled with immunoSEQ multiplex PCR; TCRdb holds only in-frame clones, not every one. The sample lists over 200,000 clones; around 80% were seen once. Sequencing was done on a sample of peripheral blood. Source of these receptors: a man aged 35 to 55 with acute or convalescent COVID-19.

The count of this clone is one. This rearrangement joins TRBV12-5 to TRBJ1-2, with 7 bases aligning to TRBD1. Germline V gene lookup returns CDR1 LGHNT and CDR2 FRNRAP. This CDR3 region has 16 residues. V dropped 4 bases and J dropped 0; count of bases not matched to a gene: 8. Written as DNA, the CDR3 is TGTGCTAGTGGTTACGACACAGGGGTCCCTAACTATGGCTACACCTTC. The encoded protein is CASGYDTGVPNYGYTF.

A single count supports this clone. The chain recombines TRBV19 with TRBJ2-1; TRBD1 agrees at 7 bases. The CDR3 covers 14 residues. V was clipped by 5 bases and J by 6 bases; unmatched bases: 7. Germline V CDR1 and CDR2: LNHDA, SQIVND (reference sequence). The CDR3, as DNA: TGTGCCAGTAGTCCTTCCCGGGACAGCAATGAGCAGTTCTTC. Protein product: CASSPSRDSNEQFF.

The chain is built from TRBV11-2 and TRBJ1-1; weak D call: TRBD1 (6 bases). The CDR3 has 16 residues. V lost 7 bases to trimming and J lost 0 bases, with 18 bases between them. In germline, CDR1 is SGHAT, CDR2 FQNNGV. The CDR3 loop reads CASTSGWTDLNTEAFF. DNA of the CDR3: TGTGCCAGCACCTCGGGGTGGACAGACCTGAACACTGAAGCTTTCTTT.

The chain recombines TRBV6-8 with TRBJ2-1, with 9 positions matching TRBD2. This CDR3 comprises 18 residues. Germline V gene lookup returns CDR1 MNHGY and CDR2 SAAAGT. V was pared by 2 bases and J by 5 bases, with 13 bases of the junction left unmatched. CDR3 protein: CASSYRGLAGFSDNEQFF. As DNA, the CDR3 is TGTGCCAGCAGTTACAGGGGGCTAGCGGGATTTAGCGACAATGAGCAGTTCTTC.

The J gene is TRBJ1-2, the V gene TRBV6-5; D gene ambiguous. Germline CDR1 MNHEY, CDR2 SVGAGI. V was clipped by 0 bases and J by 5 bases, with 10 bases between them. This CDR3 comprises 14 residues. CDR3 coding DNA: TGTGCCAGCAGTTACTCGAGTAGCCGATATGGCTACACCTTC. The encoded protein is CASSYSSSRYGYTF.

The gene calls are TRBV29-1 and TRBJ2-2, with TRBD1 matching over 7 bases. The V gene's germline CDR1 is SQVTM and CDR2 ANQGSEA. Trimming removed 8 bases from V and 5 bases from J; junction bases left unmatched: 8. The CDR3 consists of 13 residues. The CDR3 coding sequence is TGCAGCTCGATTACAGGGGAGACCGGGGAGCTGTTTTTT. Its protein is CSSITGETGELFF.

The gene calls are TRBV5-6 and TRBJ2-5; 8 bases map to TRBD1. Unmatched junction bases numbered 6, after V lost 3 bases and J lost 5 bases. In germline, CDR1 is SGHDT, CDR2 YYEEEE. This CDR3 has 14 amino acids. CDR3 protein: CASSWADREETQYF. The DNA of the CDR3 is TGTGCCAGCAGCTGGGCGGACAGGGAGGAGACCCAGTACTTC.

V and J are TRBV5-4 and TRBJ2-1, with 10 bases aligning to TRBD2. This CDR3 comprises 15 residues. The V and J ends lost 0 bases and 8 bases, in that order; junction bases with no gene match: 5. Germline lookup yields CDR1 SGHNT and CDR2 YYREEE (reference sequence). The CDR3 DNA reads TGTGCCAGCAGCTTGGGGCTAGCGGGAGCGGATGAGCAGTTCTTC. Amino acids: CASSLGLAGADEQFF.

V usage is TRBV18 and J usage is TRBJ2-2; no reliable D call. This CDR3 region has 13 residues. Germline V CDR1 and CDR2: KGHSH, LQKENI. V lost 3 bases to trimming and J lost 4 bases, with 6 bases between them. This chain's CDR3 is CASSPAITGELFF. The CDR3 DNA reads as TGTGCCAGCTCACCCGCTATCACCGGGGAGCTGTTTTTT.

V usage is TRBV6-6 and J usage is TRBJ1-1, with 8 bases that match TRBD1. In germline, CDR1 is MNHNY, CDR2 SVGAGI (reference sequence). Trimming cost V 6 bases and J 8 bases; bases outside gene matches: 5. CDR3 length: 12 amino acids. The CDR3 bases are TGTGCCAGCAGGCCGACAGGGGCCGAAGCTTTCTTT. This gives the protein CASRPTGAEAFF.

The chain recombines TRBV19 with TRBJ1-2, with 8 bases matching TRBD1. The CDR3 runs 16 residues. CDR1 is LNHDA and CDR2 is SQIVND in the germline V gene (reference sequence). V trimming: 4 bases; J trimming: 2 bases; junction bases outside the gene matches: 9. Here the CDR3 reads CASSNGQGLQNYGYTF. CDR3 DNA: TGTGCCAGTAGTAACGGACAGGGTTTGCAGAACTATGGCTACACCTTC. Drawing the rest from reference TRBV19 and TRBJ1-2, the complete variable domain is DGGITQSPKYLFRKEGQNVTLSCEQNLNHDAMYWYRQDPGQGLRLIYYSQIVNDFQKGDIAEGYSVSREKKESFPLTVTSAQKNPTAFYLCASSNGQGLQNYGYTFGSGTRLTVV.

The chain joins TRBV2 to TRBJ1-5, with D unclear. V shed 4 bases and J shed 0 bases, with 10 bases lying between them. Germline V gene lookup returns CDR1 SNHLY and CDR2 FYNNEI. The CDR3 consists of 15 residues. The CDR3 reads CASSGAADSNQPQHF. The CDR3 nucleotides are TGTGCCAGCAGTGGGGCAGCAGATAGCAATCAGCCCCAGCATTTT.

In DNA form, the CDR3 reads TGTGCCACCAGCACCACCGGACAGGGGGAAGCTTTCTTT. This encodes CATSTTGQGEAFF. V usage is TRBV15 and J usage is TRBJ1-1; 9 nucleotides align to TRBD1. CDR1 is LNHNV and CDR2 is YYDKDF in the germline V gene (reference sequence). The junction had 5 bases not matched to a gene; V was cut back by 4 bases and J by 8 bases. The CDR3 runs to 13 residues.

The V call is TRBV9, the J call TRBJ2-1, with 7 bases identical to TRBD2. This CDR3 comprises 14 residues. The J segment lost 2 bases and the V segment lost 4 bases, leaving 3 bases of the junction unmatched. Germline V lookup: CDR1 SGDLS, CDR2 YYNGEE. The CDR3: CASSTGTTYNEQFF. DNA of the CDR3: TGTGCCAGCAGCACTGGGACTACCTACAATGAGCAGTTCTTC. Variable domain in full (rest from reference TRBV9 and TRBJ2-1): DSGVTQTPKHLITATGQRVTLRCSPRSGDLSVYWYQQSLDQGLQFLIQYYNGEERAKGNILERFSAQQFPDLHSELNLSSLELGDSALYFCASSTGTTYNEQFFGPGTRLTVL.

The CDR3 loop is CASSTSGIELFF. CDR3 nucleotide sequence: TGTGCCAGCAGTACCTCCGGGATAGAGCTGTTTTTT. The chain links TRBV2 to TRBJ2-2; TRBD2 is a possible D gene (5 bases). Germline CDR1 SNHLY, CDR2 FYNNEI. V was pared by 5 bases and J by 11 bases, with 12 bases between. CDR3 length equals 12 residues. The full variable domain, in which reference TRBV2 and TRBJ2-2 provide the parts outside the CDR3, is EPEVTQTPSHQVTQMGQEVILRCVPISNHLYFYWYRQILGQKVEFLVSFYNNEISEKSEIFDDQFSVERPDGSNFTLKIRSTKLEDSAMYFCASSTSGIELFFGEGSRLTVL.

V gene TRBV2 combines with J gene TRBJ1-2; D is perhaps TRBD1 (6 bases). V lost 6 bases and J lost 1, with 15 bases in between. This CDR3 is 15 amino acids long. Per the germline V gene, CDR1 is SNHLY and CDR2 is FYNNEI. CDR3: CASRGTLRLNYGYTF. In DNA form, the CDR3 reads TGTGCCAGCAGAGGGACACTACGCCTTAACTATGGCTACACCTTC.

The genes are TRBV5-6 and TRBJ2-1; tentatively, D is TRBD2 (6 bases). Germline V gene lookup returns CDR1 SGHDT and CDR2 YYEEEE. There are 15 residues in the CDR3. The V gene lost 7 bases and the J gene lost 7 bases, with 21 bases spanning the gap. The CDR3 nucleotides are TGTGCCAGCGTCGGGACCCCGAGCCGGGGGAATGAGCAGTTCTTC. Protein product: CASVGTPSRGNEQFF.

This chain uses TRBV29-1 with TRBJ2-4; D is uncertain. The CDR3 runs to 13 residues. CDR1 and CDR2 (germline): SQVTM, ANQGSEA. V was shortened by 5 bases and J by 0 bases, with 8 bases between the two germline ends. Written as DNA, the CDR3 is TGCAGCGTTCGAACTCTAGCCAAAAACATTCAGTACTTC. It codes for CSVRTLAKNIQYF.

This clone has just a few counts. This chain uses TRBV12-3 or TRBV12-4 with TRBJ2-1; TRBD1 agrees at 8 bases. The CDR3 consists of 13 residues. V trimming: 3 bases; J trimming: 15 bases; junction bases outside the gene matches: 10. CDR3 in amino acids: CASSLGGTGGPFF. CDR3 nucleotide sequence: TGTGCCAGCAGTTTGGGTGGGACAGGTGGTCCGTTCTTC.

This clone has ten or more counts. The chain is built from TRBV4-3 and TRBJ1-3; 8 nucleotides line up with TRBD1. The CDR3 is 16 residues long. V lost 1 base to trimming and J lost 2 bases; unmatched junction nucleotides: 4. Germline assignment: CDR1 LGHNA and CDR2 YSLEER. The CDR3 spells CASSQGRQGPGNTIYF. CDR3 in DNA: TGCGCCAGCAGCCAAGGGAGACAGGGGCCTGGAAACACCATATATTTT.

This chain joins TRBV11-2 and TRBJ1-1; 8 bases agree with TRBD1. The CDR3 extends over 17 amino acids. J lost 5 bases, V lost 5 bases, and 16 bases had no gene match. CDR1 is SGHAT, CDR2 FQNNGV, per germline. CDR3 in amino acids: CASSGRHNPDRETEAFF. The CDR3 DNA follows: TGTGCCAGCAGCGGACGACACAACCCGGACAGGGAGACTGAAGCTTTCTTT.

The V gene is TRBV21-1, the J gene TRBJ2-1; the listed D gene, TRBD2, was not tested against the DNA. TRBV21-1 is shown as a pseudogene. CDR3 length: 14 amino acids. The CDR3 is CATTGTSGGDEQFF. Written as DNA, the CDR3 is TGTGCCACCACCGGGACTAGCGGAGGGGATGAGCAGTTCTTC.

The chain combines TRBV4-1 with TRBJ2-5; 13 nucleotides match TRBD2. CDR3 size: 20 residues. Unmatched junction bases numbered 13, after V lost 0 bases and J lost 3 bases. Per the germline V gene, CDR1 is MGHRA and CDR2 is YSYEKL. For the CDR3, the DNA is TGCGCCAGCAGCCAAGAAGGGGGACTAGCGGGGTCCCTGAGGGAAGAGACCCAGTACTTC. Translated, it gives CASSQEGGLAGSLREETQYF.

This sequence joins TRBV18 and TRBJ2-7, with 8 bases fitting TRBD1. CDR1 KGHSH and CDR2 LQKENI come from the germline V gene. Unmatched junction bases numbered 6, after V lost 3 bases and J lost 5 bases. This CDR3 has 14 residues. In nucleotides, the CDR3 is TGTGCCAGCTCACCTACAGGGGGGAGCAACGAGCAGTACTTC. Translated, it gives CASSPTGGSNEQYF.

This sequence joins TRBV19 and TRBJ2-1, with 7 positions matching TRBD1. The CDR3 is made up of 14 amino acids. CDR1 is LNHDA, CDR2 SQIVND, per germline (reference sequence). The V gene end was trimmed by 3 bases and the J gene end by 8 bases; junction bases not matched to a gene: 7. As DNA, the CDR3 is TGTGCCAGTAGTATCCAACAGGGGCGGCATGAGCAGTTCTTC. Protein sequence: CASSIQQGRHEQFF.

This clone has just one count. The rearrangement uses TRBV5-1 and TRBJ2-7, with D perhaps TRBD1 (6 bases). V lost 3 bases and J 7 bases, leaving 20 bases between the germline ends. The CDR3 runs to 15 residues. Germline V lookup: CDR1 SGHRS, CDR2 YFSETQ. CDR3 DNA sequence: TGCGCCAGCAGCTCACTCCCGACCAGGGGTGGTGAGCAGTACTTC. Its translation is CASSSLPTRGGEQYF.

This rearrangement joins TRBV3-1 (or the pseudogene TRBV3-2) to TRBJ2-5; TRBD2 matches 7 bases. Germline CDR1 LGHDT, CDR2 YNNKEL (reference sequence). The CDR3 contains 17 residues. J was trimmed by 1 base and V by 3 bases; bases with no gene match: 11. The CDR3 spells CASSQPSGERVQETQYF. The DNA for the CDR3 is TGTGCCAGCAGCCAGCCTAGCGGTGAGAGAGTCCAAGAGACCCAGTACTTC.